This paragraph reports one T cell receptor (beta chain). Its antigen is unknown. Pooling of second doses given at about 4 or about 12 weeks was done. The data were taken from a study of T cell responses to AZD1222 COVID-19 vaccine. This table comes from immunoSEQ multiplex PCR, and its TCRdb copy is limited to in-frame clones, with some not included. This sample has under 170,000 clones, with approximately 90% found just once. Germline-derived CDR1 and CDR2 are LGHDT and YNNKEL (reference sequence). The V end was cut by 4 bases, the J end by 6 bases, with 18 bases between. The length of the CDR3 is 15 residues. Study-level results: Only 5 or 6 people who got AZD1222 tested seropositive at baseline.

The sample here was peripheral blood, taken 28 days after the second AZD1222 dose. V is TRBV3-1 (or the pseudogene TRBV3-2) and J is TRBJ2-5; D is uncertain. This TCR came from an adult who received the AZD1222 COVID-19 vaccine. The CDR3 here is CASSRQLISAKTQYF. CDR3 DNA sequence: TGTGCCAGCAGCCGCCAACTGATCTCGGCAAAGACCCAGTACTTC.